The sequence of this T cell receptor beta chain was determined in a study of cytomegalovirus exposure and HLA in healthy donors (dated by TCRdb to the late 2010s). Concerning the study at large: According to a later analysis, the roughly 120 validation repertoires were produced on the same platform as the roughly 600 repertoires of the first cohort. The study was designed to test whether signatures of past pathogen exposure could be identified by cataloging public T cell receptors. Besides the first cohort of around 700 subjects, a separate validation cohort made up of 90 to 150 different subjects was used. To predict cytomegalovirus infection status, the study brought together high-throughput TCR immunosequencing, statistical association of individual TCRs with disease status, and machine learning.

On this clone: No antigen is known for it. There are no base qualities to consult, and no much larger clone falls within one base.

Receptor libraries were prepared by the immunoSEQ multiplex PCR assay. On the study's bioinformatics: To diagnose cytomegalovirus status from the catalog of TCR beta chain sequences, a statistical classification framework was built. This immuneACCESS table, as held by TCRdb, lists in-frame sequences with V and J called but not all clones. Of the missing ones, under half trace to an unresolved V gene in checked studies; the others have no known cause. That table supplies the V and J calls and clone size; D and trimming were determined from the DNA. For this sample the table gives under 250,000 clones, of which roughly 87% were detected only once. The top ten constitute around 11% of the sample. The junction shows trimming of 3 bases on V and 5 bases on J, plus 14 bases between the germline ends. The CDR3 spans 15 residues, from the cysteine through the phenylalanine. Here the CDR3 DNA is all that survives: 45 bases in frame from base 1. The CDR1 and CDR2 encoded by the germline V gene (reference sequence) are MNHEY and SMNVEV.

What the authors observed across the whole study: All 120 or so repertoires were used to score co-occurrence in the validation cohort in a later analysis, because that analysis had no HLA typing for the cohort. Cytomegalovirus status was reported to be diagnosed by the classifier with high specificity and sensitivity in both the original and validation cohorts. Most TCR sequences were observed very rarely across donors, whereas some public TCRs were present in many individuals. Three of the identified cytomegalovirus-associated TCR beta chains were confirmed in vitro to be specific for cytomegalovirus antigens. Of the cluster scores, approximately 95% were above 0 in a later analysis, which found that TCRs clustered in the first cohort also tended to co-occur in the 120 validation repertoires. The authors suggested that the approach could potentially be extended to other disease states and immunological phenotypes. In the study, about 150 TCR beta chains were listed as associated with cytomegalovirus.

The donors belonged to the validation cohort of about 130 subjects, which was separate from the 666-subject first cohort. The sequence is built from TRBV27 and TRBJ1-5; too little of a D gene remains to name it. This TCR was sampled from a man between 18 and 35 years old in good health and CMV-seropositive. The specimen sequenced was PBMCs. The DNA sequence reads TGTGCCAGCAGTTTCGAGGGCTTAGGAGATCAGCCCCAGCATTTT. Its translation reads: CASSFEGLGDQPQHF.